The rows below give T cell receptor beta chains drawn from one sample of a study of identical twins. TCRdb passed the 5' RACE reads through MiXCR, listing each CDR3 protein once. The profile shows 400,000 to 500,000 distinct CDR3 sequences, about 18% of them singletons. The sequencing sample was made of naive T cells sorted from blood. The receptors shown here come from a man in his forties or fifties in good health. CDR3s include the opening cysteine and the closing phenylalanine or tryptophan. D genes are given only for firm matches. A clone size is listed for some rows: how often the clone was seen (once, few, many), or a class if it is expanded.

D: TRBD2; length: 15; V: TRBV29-1; J: TRBJ2-3; size: many; CDR3: CSVLAGGPRTDTQYF; DNA: TGCAGCGTGCTAGCGGGAGGGCCCAGAACAGATACGCAGTATTTT
D: NA; length: 12; V: TRBV6-2/TRBV6-3; J: TRBJ2-7; size: NA; CDR3: CASSYPHYEQYF; DNA: TGTGCCAGCAGTTACCCACACTACGAGCAGTACTTC
D: NA; length: 13; V: TRBV10-3; J: TRBJ2-5; size: NA; CDR3: CAIGRNIQETQYF; DNA: TGTGCCATCGGCCGGAATATCCAAGAGACCCAGTACTTC
D: TRBD2; length: 14; V: TRBV20-1; J: TRBJ2-5; size: many; CDR3: CSASSIRGGKTQYF; DNA: TGCAGTGCTTCTTCCATCCGCGGGGGGAAGACCCAGTACTTC
D: NA; length: 15; V: TRBV11-2; J: TRBJ2-3; size: few; CDR3: CASSYASMARGLQYF; DNA: TGTGCCAGCAGCTATGCGTCAATGGCCCGGGGTTTGCAGTATTTT
D: TRBD1; length: 14; V: TRBV5-6; J: TRBJ2-5; size: NA; CDR3: CASSTGQGGKTQYF; DNA: TGTGCCAGCAGCACCGGACAGGGGGGGAAGACCCAGTACTTC
D: NA; length: 15; V: TRBV7-9; J: TRBJ2-7; size: few; CDR3: CASSLGHSVSYEQYF; DNA: TGTGCCAGCAGCTTAGGCCACTCGGTGTCCTACGAGCAGTACTTC
D: NA; length: 10; V: TRBV29-1; J: TRBJ2-3; size: many; CDR3: CSVDTDTQYF; DNA: TGCAGCGTGGACACAGATACGCAGTATTTT
D: TRBD1; length: 15; V: TRBV12-3/TRBV12-4; J: TRBJ1-5; size: NA; CDR3: CASSLTGGRNQPQHF; DNA: TGTGCCAGCAGTCTCACAGGGGGCCGGAATCAGCCCCAGCATTTT
D: TRBD2; length: 15; V: TRBV19; J: TRBJ2-7; size: many; CDR3: CASSIISGGSYEQYF; DNA: TGTGCCAGTAGTATAATAAGCGGGGGCTCCTACGAGCAGTACTTC
D: NA; length: 14; V: TRBV28; J: TRBJ2-3; size: few; CDR3: CASSFVRYTDTQYF; DNA: TGTGCCAGCAGTTTTGTTAGGTACACAGATACGCAGTATTTT
D: NA; length: 15; V: TRBV25-1; J: TRBJ2-5; size: few; CDR3: CASSELATAGETQYF; DNA: TGTGCCAGCAGTGAATTGGCTACCGCTGGGGAGACCCAGTACTTC
D: NA; length: 13; V: TRBV12-3/TRBV12-4; J: TRBJ1-5; size: NA; CDR3: CASSIREYQPQHF; DNA: TGTGCCAGCAGTATCAGGGAATATCAGCCCCAGCATTTT
D: TRBD1; length: 11; V: TRBV12-3/TRBV12-4; J: TRBJ1-2; size: few; CDR3: CASSQGVGYTF; DNA: TGTGCCAGCAGCCAGGGGGTTGGCTACACCTTC
D: TRBD2; length: 13; V: TRBV29-1; J: TRBJ2-7; size: many; CDR3: CSVTTSGPYEQYF; DNA: TGCAGCGTGACGACTAGCGGACCCTACGAGCAGTACTTC
D: NA; length: 11; V: TRBV20-1; J: TRBJ2-3; size: few; CDR3: CSARETDTQYF; DNA: TGCAGTGCTAGAGAGACAGATACGCAGTATTTT
D: TRBD1; length: 14; V: TRBV20-1; J: TRBJ2-7; size: few; CDR3: CSAREDRGAYEQYF; DNA: TGCAGTGCTAGGGAGGACAGGGGGGCCTACGAGCAGTACTTC
D: NA; length: 15; V: TRBV5-1; J: TRBJ2-3; size: many; CDR3: CASSLGGGASDTQYF; DNA: TGCGCCAGCAGCTTGGGAGGGGGGGCCTCAGATACGCAGTATTTT
D: NA; length: 14; V: TRBV5-6; J: TRBJ1-3; size: NA; CDR3: CASRPSGSGNTIYF; DNA: TGTGCCAGCCGGCCCTCAGGCTCTGGAAACACCATATATTTT
D: NA; length: 15; V: TRBV9; J: TRBJ2-7; size: many; CDR3: CASSRGHQSSYEQYF; DNA: TGTGCCAGCAGCCGAGGACATCAGAGCTCCTACGAGCAGTACTTC
D: NA; length: 12; V: TRBV15; J: TRBJ2-3; size: many; CDR3: CATSRGPGTQYF; DNA: TGTGCCACCAGCAGAGGGCCGGGGACGCAGTATTTT
D: NA; length: 12; V: TRBV6-6; J: TRBJ2-5; size: many; CDR3: CASSYRKETQYF; DNA: TGTGCCAGCAGTTACAGAAAAGAGACCCAGTACTTC
D: NA; length: 15; V: TRBV7-9; J: TRBJ1-1; size: few; CDR3: CASSSRTGRDTEAFF; DNA: TGTGCCAGCAGCTCACGGACTGGGAGGGACACTGAAGCTTTCTTT
D: NA; length: 12; V: TRBV29-1; J: TRBJ1-3; size: few; CDR3: CSVAADGNTIYF; DNA: TGCAGCGTTGCTGCAGACGGAAACACCATATATTTT
D: NA; length: 17; V: TRBV4-2; J: TRBJ1-1; size: many; CDR3: CASSQDGGSGGRSEAFF; DNA: TGTGCCAGCAGCCAAGATGGCGGGAGTGGGGGTCGGAGTGAAGCTTTCTTT
D: NA; length: 14; V: TRBV10-2; J: TRBJ1-2; size: NA; CDR3: CASSELGGAYGYTF; DNA: TGCGCCAGCAGTGAGCTGGGGGGGGCTTATGGCTACACCTTC
D: NA; length: 15; V: TRBV20-1; J: TRBJ2-2; size: NA; CDR3: CSARDLQLNTGELFF; DNA: TGCAGTGCTAGAGATTTACAGCTGAACACCGGGGAGCTGTTTTTT
D: NA; length: 15; V: TRBV20-1; J: TRBJ2-3; size: NA; CDR3: CSGGASGARTDTQYF; DNA: TGCAGTGGCGGCGCGTCGGGGGCTCGCACAGATACGCAGTATTTT
D: NA; length: 13; V: TRBV4-2; J: TRBJ2-3; size: NA; CDR3: CASSPEITDTQYF; DNA: TGTGCCAGCAGCCCCGAAATCACAGATACGCAGTATTTT
D: NA; length: 15; V: TRBV20-1; J: TRBJ2-7; size: NA; CDR3: CSARDLQEGVYEQYF; DNA: TGCAGTGCTAGAGATCTACAGGAGGGGGTCTACGAGCAGTACTTC
D: TRBD1; length: 14; V: TRBV28; J: TRBJ1-6; size: few; CDR3: CASTRDREGSPLHF; DNA: TGTGCCAGCACCCGGGACAGAGAGGGTTCACCCCTCCACTTT
D: NA; length: 15; V: TRBV9; J: TRBJ2-2; size: NA; CDR3: CASSVASGFDGELFF; DNA: TGTGCCAGCAGCGTAGCTTCGGGGTTTGACGGGGAGCTGTTTTTT
D: NA; length: 15; V: TRBV12-3/TRBV12-4; J: TRBJ2-3; size: NA; CDR3: CASRHRESGTDTKYF; DNA: TGTGCCAGCAGGCATCGGGAGAGCGGTACAGATACGAAGTATTTT
D: NA; length: 14; V: TRBV6-2/TRBV6-3; J: TRBJ1-2; size: few; CDR3: CASSYSRGSYGYTF; DNA: TGTGCCAGCAGTTACTCAAGGGGGAGTTATGGCTACACCTTC
D: TRBD2; length: 17; V: TRBV7-2; J: TRBJ2-2; size: NA; CDR3: CASRDGLAGENTGELFF; DNA: TGTGCCAGCCGAGATGGACTAGCGGGAGAGAACACCGGGGAGCTGTTTTTT
D: NA; length: 15; V: TRBV4-1; J: TRBJ1-2; size: NA; CDR3: CASSHGAENNYGYTF; DNA: TGCGCCAGCAGCCATGGGGCAGAAAATAACTATGGCTACACCTTC
D: NA; length: 17; V: TRBV7-3; J: TRBJ2-1; size: few; CDR3: CASSLRGLVSSYNEQFF; DNA: TGTGCCAGCAGCTTACGGGGACTCGTAAGCTCCTACAATGAGCAGTTCTTC
D: TRBD2; length: 15; V: TRBV5-1; J: TRBJ2-5; size: NA; CDR3: CASTGLAGGQETQYF; DNA: TGCGCCAGCACCGGACTAGCGGGAGGCCAAGAGACCCAGTACTTC
D: TRBD2; length: 15; V: TRBV20-1; J: TRBJ2-3; size: few; CDR3: CSAREAGGPADTQYF; DNA: TGCAGTGCTAGAGAGGCGGGAGGGCCCGCAGATACGCAGTATTTT
D: TRBD1; length: 16; V: TRBV4-3; J: TRBJ2-7; size: NA; CDR3: CASSQDPRGRGYEQYF; DNA: TGCGCCAGCAGCCAAGACCCCCGGGGCAGGGGGTACGAGCAGTACTTC
D: NA; length: 15; V: TRBV27; J: TRBJ1-6; size: many; CDR3: CASSLSDFRNSPLHF; DNA: TGTGCCAGCAGTTTATCGGACTTTAGAAATTCACCCCTCCACTTT
D: NA; length: 15; V: TRBV10-3; J: TRBJ1-1; size: few; CDR3: CAISARDGLNTEAFF; DNA: TGTGCCATCAGTGCCAGGGACGGTTTGAACACTGAAGCTTTCTTT
D: NA; length: 11; V: TRBV23-1; J: TRBJ2-6; size: NA; CDR3: CASSGANVLTF; DNA: TGCGCCAGCTCTGGGGCCAACGTCCTGACTTTC
D: NA; length: 15; V: TRBV7-9; J: TRBJ2-3; size: few; CDR3: CASSLDVSLIHTQYF; DNA: TGTGCCAGCAGCTTAGACGTGTCCCTCATTCATACGCAGTATTTT
D: NA; length: 16; V: TRBV24-1; J: TRBJ2-3; size: few; CDR3: CATSDFGTGWGDTQYF; DNA: TGTGCCACCAGTGATTTCGGGACTGGGTGGGGGGATACGCAGTATTTT
D: TRBD1; length: 13; V: TRBV7-9; J: TRBJ2-2; size: many; CDR3: CASSRGTAGELFF; DNA: TGTGCCAGCAGCAGAGGGACAGCCGGGGAGCTGTTTTTT